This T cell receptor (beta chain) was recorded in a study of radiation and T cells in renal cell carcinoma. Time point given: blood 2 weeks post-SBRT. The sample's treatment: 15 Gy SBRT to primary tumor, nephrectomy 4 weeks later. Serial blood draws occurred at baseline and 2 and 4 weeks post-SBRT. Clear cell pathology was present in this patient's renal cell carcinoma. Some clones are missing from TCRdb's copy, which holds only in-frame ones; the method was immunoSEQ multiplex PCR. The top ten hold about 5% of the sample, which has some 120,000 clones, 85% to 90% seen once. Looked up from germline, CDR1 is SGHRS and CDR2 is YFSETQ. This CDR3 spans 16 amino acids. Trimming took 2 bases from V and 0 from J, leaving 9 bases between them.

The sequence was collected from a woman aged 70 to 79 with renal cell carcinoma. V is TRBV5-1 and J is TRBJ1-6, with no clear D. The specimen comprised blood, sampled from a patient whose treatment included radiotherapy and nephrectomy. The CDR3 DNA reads TGCGCCAGCAGCTTCCTGACACGCTCCTATAATTCACCCCTCCACTTT. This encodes CASSFLTRSYNSPLHF. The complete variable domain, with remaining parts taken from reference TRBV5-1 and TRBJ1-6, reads KAGVTQTPRYLIKTRGQQVTLSCSPISGHRSVSWYQQTPGQGLQFLFEYFSETQRNKGNFPGRFSGRQFSNSRSEMNVSTLELGDSALYLCASSFLTRSYNSPLHFGNGTRLTVT.